Reported below is one T cell receptor beta chain. Its target is unknown. The data were taken from a study of cytomegalovirus exposure and HLA in healthy donors. Use of 60 Vbeta and 13 Jbeta primers characterized the PCR. Produced via immunoSEQ multiplex PCR; TCRdb's table is partial and in-frame only. This sample has approximately 160,000 clones; over 70% occur once, and the top ten carry 1.4%. The CDR3 totals 15 residues. Trimming cost V 5 bases and J 1 base; bases outside gene matches: 3. Germline V CDR1 and CDR2: MNHEY, SMNVEV (reference sequence). Study-level findings and limits: Overall, about 160 TCR beta chains were annotated as cytomegalovirus-associated.

The sample consisted of PBMCs. The V gene is TRBV27, the J gene TRBJ1-5; TRBD1 matches at 9 bases. The clonotype originates from a woman aged 25-40 years in good health and CMV-seropositive. CDR3 nucleotides: TGTGCCAGCAGTCCAGGGACAGGGAGCAATCAGCCCCAGCATTTT. It encodes CASSPGTGSNQPQHF.